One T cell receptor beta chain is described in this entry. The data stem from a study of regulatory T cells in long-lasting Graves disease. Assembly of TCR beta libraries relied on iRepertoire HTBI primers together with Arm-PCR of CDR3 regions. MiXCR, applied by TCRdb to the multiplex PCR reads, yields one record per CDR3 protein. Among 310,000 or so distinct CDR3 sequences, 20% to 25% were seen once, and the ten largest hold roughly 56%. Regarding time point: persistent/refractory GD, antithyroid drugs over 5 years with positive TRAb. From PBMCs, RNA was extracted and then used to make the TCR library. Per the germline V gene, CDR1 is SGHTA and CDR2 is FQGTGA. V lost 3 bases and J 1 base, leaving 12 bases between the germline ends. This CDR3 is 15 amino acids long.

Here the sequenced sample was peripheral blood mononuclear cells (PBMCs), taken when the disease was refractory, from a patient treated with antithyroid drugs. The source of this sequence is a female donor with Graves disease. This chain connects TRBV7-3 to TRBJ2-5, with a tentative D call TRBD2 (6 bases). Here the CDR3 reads CASSFIWGVQETQYF. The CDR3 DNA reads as TGTGCCAGCAGCTTTATTTGGGGGGTCCAAGAGACCCAGTACTTC.